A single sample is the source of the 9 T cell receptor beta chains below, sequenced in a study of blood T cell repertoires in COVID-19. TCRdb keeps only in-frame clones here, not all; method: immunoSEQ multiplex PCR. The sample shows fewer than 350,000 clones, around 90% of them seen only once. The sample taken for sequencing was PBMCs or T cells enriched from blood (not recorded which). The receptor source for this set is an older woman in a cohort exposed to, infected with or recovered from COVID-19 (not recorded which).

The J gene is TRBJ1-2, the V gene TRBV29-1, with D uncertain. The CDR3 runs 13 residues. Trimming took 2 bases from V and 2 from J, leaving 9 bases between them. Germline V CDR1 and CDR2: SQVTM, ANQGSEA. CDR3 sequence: CSVESPSNYGYTF. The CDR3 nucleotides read TGCAGCGTTGAATCCCCGTCCAACTATGGCTACACCTTC.

Here the CDR3 DNA reads TGTGCCAGCAGCACGAGCGGGAGCAATGAGCAGTTCTTC. It yields the protein CASSTSGSNEQFF. V usage is TRBV7-2 and J usage is TRBJ2-1; 8 nucleotides line up with TRBD2. Germline values: CDR1 SGHTA, CDR2 FQGNSA. The V segment lost 5 bases and the J segment 6 bases; nucleotides outside the gene matches: 3. The CDR3 has 13 residues.

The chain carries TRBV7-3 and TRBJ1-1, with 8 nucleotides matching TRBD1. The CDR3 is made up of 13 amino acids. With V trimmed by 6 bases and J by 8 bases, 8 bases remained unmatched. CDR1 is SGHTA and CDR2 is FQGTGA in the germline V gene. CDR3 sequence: CASSSSGTGEAFF. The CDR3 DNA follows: TGTGCCAGCAGTTCTTCCGGGACAGGAGAAGCTTTCTTT.

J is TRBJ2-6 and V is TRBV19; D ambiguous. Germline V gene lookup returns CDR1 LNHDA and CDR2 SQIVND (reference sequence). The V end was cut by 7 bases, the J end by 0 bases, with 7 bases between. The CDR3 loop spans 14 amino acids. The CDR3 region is CASNPSSGANVLTF. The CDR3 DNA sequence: TGTGCCAGTAACCCTAGCTCTGGGGCCAACGTCCTGACTTTC.

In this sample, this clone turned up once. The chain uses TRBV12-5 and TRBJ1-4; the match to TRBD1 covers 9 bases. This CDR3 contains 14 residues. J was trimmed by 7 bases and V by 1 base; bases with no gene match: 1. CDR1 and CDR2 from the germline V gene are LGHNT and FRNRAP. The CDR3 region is CASGLGQGGEKLFF. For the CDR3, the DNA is TGTGCTAGTGGTTTGGGACAGGGGGGTGAAAAACTGTTTTTT.

CDR3 loop: CASSSRAETEAFF. Written as DNA, the CDR3 is TGTGCCAGCAGCTCCCGAGCGGAAACTGAAGCTTTCTTT. The V and J genes are TRBV7-2 and TRBJ1-1, with unresolved D. The V gene lost 4 bases and the J gene lost 5 bases, with 11 bases spanning the gap. The CDR3 length is 13 residues. In germline, CDR1 is SGHTA, CDR2 FQGNSA.

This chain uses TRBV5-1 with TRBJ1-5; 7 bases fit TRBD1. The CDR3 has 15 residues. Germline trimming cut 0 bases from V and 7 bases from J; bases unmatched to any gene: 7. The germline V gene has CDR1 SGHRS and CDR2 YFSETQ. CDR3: CASSLDAGGEQPQHF. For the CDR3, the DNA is TGCGCCAGCAGCTTGGATGCAGGGGGAGAACAGCCCCAGCATTTT.

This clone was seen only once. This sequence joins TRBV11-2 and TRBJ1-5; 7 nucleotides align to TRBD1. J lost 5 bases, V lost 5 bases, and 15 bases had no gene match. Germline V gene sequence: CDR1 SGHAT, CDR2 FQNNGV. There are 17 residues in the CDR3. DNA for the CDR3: TGTGCCAGCAGCCCACAAAGGGGGCGCAGAGTAGATCAGCCCCAGCATTTT. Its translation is CASSPQRGRRVDQPQHF.

DNA of the CDR3: TGTGCCAGCAGCCAATTTCATACAAGGACTTCTCCTCAGTACTTC. Protein: CASSQFHTRTSPQYF. The rearrangement joins TRBV14 to TRBJ2-7, with D perhaps TRBD2 (5 bases). The CDR3 sequence is 15 residues long. The V end lost 2 bases, the J end lost 10 bases, and 21 bases lay between the germline ends. CDR1 and CDR2 (germline): SGHDN, FVKESK.